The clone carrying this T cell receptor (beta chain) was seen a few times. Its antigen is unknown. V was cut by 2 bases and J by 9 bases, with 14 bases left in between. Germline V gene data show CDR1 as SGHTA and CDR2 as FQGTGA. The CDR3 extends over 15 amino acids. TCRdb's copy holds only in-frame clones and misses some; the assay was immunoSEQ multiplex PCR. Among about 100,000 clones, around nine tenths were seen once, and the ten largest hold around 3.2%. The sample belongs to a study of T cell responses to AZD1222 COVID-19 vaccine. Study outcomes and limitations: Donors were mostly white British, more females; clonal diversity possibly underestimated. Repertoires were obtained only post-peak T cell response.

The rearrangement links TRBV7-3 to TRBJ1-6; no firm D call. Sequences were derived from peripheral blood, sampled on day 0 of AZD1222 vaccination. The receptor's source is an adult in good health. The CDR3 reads CASSLGDGVGSPLHF. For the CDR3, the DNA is TGTGCCAGCAGCTTAGGAGACGGAGTCGGTTCACCCCTCCACTTT.